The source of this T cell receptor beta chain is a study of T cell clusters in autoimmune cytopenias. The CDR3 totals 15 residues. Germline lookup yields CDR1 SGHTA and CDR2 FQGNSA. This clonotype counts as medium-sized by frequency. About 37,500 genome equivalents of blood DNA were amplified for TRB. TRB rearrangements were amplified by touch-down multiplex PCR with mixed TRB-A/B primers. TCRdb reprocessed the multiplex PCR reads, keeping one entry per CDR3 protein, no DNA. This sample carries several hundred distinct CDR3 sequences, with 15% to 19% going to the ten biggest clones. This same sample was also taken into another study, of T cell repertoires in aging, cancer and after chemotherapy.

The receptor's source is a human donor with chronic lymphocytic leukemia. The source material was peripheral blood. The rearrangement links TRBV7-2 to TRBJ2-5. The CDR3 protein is CASSLRAQSQETQYF.